These 5 T cell receptor beta chains were sequenced from one sample in a study of OX40 agonist ivuxolimab in advanced cancers. Profiling relied on immunoSEQ multiplex PCR, and the TCRdb table lists in-frame clones only, not all of them. The sample contains tens of thousands of clones, about 90% of which appear only once. The source material was CD4+ or CD8+ T cells sorted from blood, sampled in a trial of the OX40 agonist ivuxolimab. The receptors shown here come from an adult with an advanced solid tumor such as melanoma, head and neck, liver or kidney cancer.

The J gene is TRBJ2-5, the V gene TRBV6-5; D unclear. The CDR3 extends over 14 amino acids. The V end lost 0 bases, the J end lost 1 base, and 6 bases lay between the germline ends. Germline CDR1 and CDR2: MNHEY and SVGAGI. The CDR3 spells CASSYSGLQETQYF. CDR3 sequence (DNA): TGTGCCAGCAGTTACTCCGGGCTCCAAGAGACCCAGTACTTC.

CDR3 sequence reads: CASSDQGAGSPLHF. In DNA, the CDR3 is TGTGCCAGCAGTGATCAGGGGGCGGGTTCACCCCTCCACTTT. V gene TRBV6-1 combines with J gene TRBJ1-6; 8 bases fit TRBD1. V lost 3 bases to trimming and J lost 9 bases; unmatched junction nucleotides: 4. The CDR3 runs 14 residues. The V gene's germline CDR1 is MNHNS and CDR2 SASEGT.

The table lists this clone with a few counts. The chain employs TRBV5-4 and TRBJ2-1; D not certain. With 0 bases removed from V and 2 bases from J, the gap between germline ends came to 9 bases. CDR3 length: 15 residues. The germline V gene encodes CDR1 SGHNT and CDR2 YYREEE (reference sequence). The chain's CDR3 is CASSLGSETYNEQFF. In DNA form, the CDR3 reads TGTGCCAGCAGCTTGGGTTCGGAAACCTACAATGAGCAGTTCTTC.

The V call is TRBV28, the J call TRBJ1-2; TRBD1 agrees at 9 bases. With 6 bases clipped from V and 6 bases from J, the junction kept 8 bases outside the gene matches. Per germline, CDR1 MDHEN and CDR2 SYDVKM. CDR3 length: 14 amino acids. The CDR3 protein is CASSPPDRGNGYTF. The CDR3, as DNA: TGTGCCAGCAGCCCCCCGGACAGGGGAAATGGCTACACCTTC.

V is TRBV9 and J is TRBJ2-5; 8 nucleotides line up with TRBD2. The CDR3 sequence is 14 residues long. After removal of 6 bases from V and 1 base from J, the junction contained 5 bases not matched to a gene. Germline-derived CDR1 and CDR2 are SGDLS and YYNGEE. The CDR3, as DNA: TGTGCCAGCAACGGCGGGGGGAGCCAAGAGACCCAGTACTTC. Translating it yields CASNGGGSQETQYF.